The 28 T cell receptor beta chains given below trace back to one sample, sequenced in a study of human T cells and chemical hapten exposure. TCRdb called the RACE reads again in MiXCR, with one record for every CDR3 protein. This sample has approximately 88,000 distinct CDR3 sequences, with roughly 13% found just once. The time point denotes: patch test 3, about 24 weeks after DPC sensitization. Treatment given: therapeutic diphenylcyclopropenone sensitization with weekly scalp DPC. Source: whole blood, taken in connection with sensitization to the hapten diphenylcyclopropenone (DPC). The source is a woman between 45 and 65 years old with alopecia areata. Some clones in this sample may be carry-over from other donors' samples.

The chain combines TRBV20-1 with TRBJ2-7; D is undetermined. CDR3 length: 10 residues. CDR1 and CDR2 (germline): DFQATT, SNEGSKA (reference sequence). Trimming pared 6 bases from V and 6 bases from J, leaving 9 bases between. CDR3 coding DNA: TGCAGTGCCAAAAGGATCGAGCAGTACTTC. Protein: CSAKRIEQYF.

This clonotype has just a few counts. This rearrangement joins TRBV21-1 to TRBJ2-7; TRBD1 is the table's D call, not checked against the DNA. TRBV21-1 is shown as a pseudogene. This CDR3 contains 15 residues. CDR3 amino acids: CARIRGRGTDYEQYF. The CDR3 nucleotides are TGTGCCAGAATCCGTGGTAGGGGCACAGACTACGAGCAGTACTTC.

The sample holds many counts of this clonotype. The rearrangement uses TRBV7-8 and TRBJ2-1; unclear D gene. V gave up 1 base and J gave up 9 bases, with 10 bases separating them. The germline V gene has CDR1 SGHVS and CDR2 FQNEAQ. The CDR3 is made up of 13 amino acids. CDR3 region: CASSLVNLSEQFF. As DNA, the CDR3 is TGTGCCAGCAGCTTAGTTAACCTAAGTGAGCAGTTCTTC.

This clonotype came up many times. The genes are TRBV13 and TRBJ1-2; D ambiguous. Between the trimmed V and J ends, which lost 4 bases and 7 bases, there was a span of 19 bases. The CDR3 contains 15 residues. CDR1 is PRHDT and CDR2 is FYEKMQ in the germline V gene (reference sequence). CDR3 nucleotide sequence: TGTGCCAGCAGCTCCCGGAGTGGGCCCACGGCTGGCTACACCTTC. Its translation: CASSSRSGPTAGYTF.

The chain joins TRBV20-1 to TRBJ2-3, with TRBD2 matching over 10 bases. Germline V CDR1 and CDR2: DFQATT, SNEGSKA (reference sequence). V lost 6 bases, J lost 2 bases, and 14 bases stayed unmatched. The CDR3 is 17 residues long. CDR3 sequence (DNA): TGCAGTGCCCTTGGTTCGACTAGCGGGCTACCCACAGATACGCAGTATTTT. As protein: CSALGSTSGLPTDTQYF.

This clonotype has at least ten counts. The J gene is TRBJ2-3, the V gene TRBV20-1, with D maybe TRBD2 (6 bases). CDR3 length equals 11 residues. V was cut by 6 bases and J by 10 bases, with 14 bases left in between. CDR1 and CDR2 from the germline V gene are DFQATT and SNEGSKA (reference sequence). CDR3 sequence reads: CSARDSHAQYF. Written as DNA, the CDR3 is TGCAGTGCCCGGGACTCCCATGCGCAGTATTTT.

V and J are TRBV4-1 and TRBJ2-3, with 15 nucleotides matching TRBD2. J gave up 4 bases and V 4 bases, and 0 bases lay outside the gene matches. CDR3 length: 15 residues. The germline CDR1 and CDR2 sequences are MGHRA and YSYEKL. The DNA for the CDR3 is TGCGCCAGCAGCCGGACTAGCGGGAGGGCAGATACGCAGTATTTT. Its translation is CASSRTSGRADTQYF.

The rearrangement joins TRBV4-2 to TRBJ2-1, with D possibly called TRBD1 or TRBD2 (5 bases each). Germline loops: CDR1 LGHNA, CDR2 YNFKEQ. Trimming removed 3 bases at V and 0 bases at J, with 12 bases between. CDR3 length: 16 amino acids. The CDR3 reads CASSHGSRGSYNEQFF. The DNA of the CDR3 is TGTGCCAGCAGCCACGGATCGAGGGGCTCCTACAATGAGCAGTTCTTC.

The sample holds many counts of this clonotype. For the CDR3, the DNA is TGTGCCAGCAGTTACCCTCCGGGACAGGGGGCGGAAGAGCAGTTCTTC. This sequence encodes CASSYPPGQGAEEQFF. This chain uses TRBV6-6 with TRBJ2-1; 12 nucleotides align to TRBD1. The ends lost 2 bases at V and 10 bases at J; junction bases unmatched: 9. Per the germline V gene, CDR1 is MNHNY and CDR2 is SVGAGI (reference sequence). There are 16 residues in the CDR3.

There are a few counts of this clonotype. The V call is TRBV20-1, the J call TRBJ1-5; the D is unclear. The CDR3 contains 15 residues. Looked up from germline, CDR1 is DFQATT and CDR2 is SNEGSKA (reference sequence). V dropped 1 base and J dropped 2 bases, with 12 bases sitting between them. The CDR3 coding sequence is TGCAGTGCTAGAGGCGAGGGAGGAGGCAATCAGCCCCAGCATTTT. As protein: CSARGEGGGNQPQHF.

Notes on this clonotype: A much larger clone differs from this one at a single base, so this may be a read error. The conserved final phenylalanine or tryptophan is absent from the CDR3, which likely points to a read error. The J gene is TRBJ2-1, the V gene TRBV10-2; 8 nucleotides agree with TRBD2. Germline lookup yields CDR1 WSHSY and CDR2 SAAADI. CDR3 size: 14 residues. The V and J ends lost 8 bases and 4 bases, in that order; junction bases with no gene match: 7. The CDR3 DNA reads TGCGCCAGCGTTCCAGCGGGAGTTTACAATGAGCAGTTCTTA. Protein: CASVPAGVYNEQFL.

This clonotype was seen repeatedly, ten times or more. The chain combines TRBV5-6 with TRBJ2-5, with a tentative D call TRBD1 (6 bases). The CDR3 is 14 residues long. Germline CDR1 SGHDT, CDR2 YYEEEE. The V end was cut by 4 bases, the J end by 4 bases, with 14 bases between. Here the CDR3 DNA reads TGTGCCAGCAGCGTTATCAGGGGTCGAGAGACCCAGTACTTC. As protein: CASSVIRGRETQYF.

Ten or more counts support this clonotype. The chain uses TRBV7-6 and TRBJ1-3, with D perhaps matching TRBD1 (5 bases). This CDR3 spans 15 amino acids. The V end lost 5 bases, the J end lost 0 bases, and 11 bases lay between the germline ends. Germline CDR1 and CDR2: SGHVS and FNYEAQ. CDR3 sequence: CASSRGSASGNTIYF. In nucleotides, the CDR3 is TGTGCCAGCAGCCGGGGGTCGGCCTCTGGAAACACCATATATTTT. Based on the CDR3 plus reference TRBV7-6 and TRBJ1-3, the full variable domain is GAGVSQSPRYKVTKRGQDVALRCDPISGHVSLYWYRQALGQGPEFLTYFNYEAQQDKSGLPNDRFSAERPEGSISTLTIQRTEQRDSAMYRCASSRGSASGNTIYFGEGSWLTVV.

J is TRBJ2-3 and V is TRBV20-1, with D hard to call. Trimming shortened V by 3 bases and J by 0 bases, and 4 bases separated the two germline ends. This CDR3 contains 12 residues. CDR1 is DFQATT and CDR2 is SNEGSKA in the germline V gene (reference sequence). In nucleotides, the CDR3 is TGCAGTGCTAGCGGAAGCACAGATACGCAGTATTTT. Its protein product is CSASGSTDTQYF.

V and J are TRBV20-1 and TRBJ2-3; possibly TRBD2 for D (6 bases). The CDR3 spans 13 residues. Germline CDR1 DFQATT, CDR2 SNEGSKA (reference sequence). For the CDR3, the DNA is TGCACTATCAAAGGGGAGGGCACAGATACGCAGTATTTT. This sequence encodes CTIKGEGTDTQYF.

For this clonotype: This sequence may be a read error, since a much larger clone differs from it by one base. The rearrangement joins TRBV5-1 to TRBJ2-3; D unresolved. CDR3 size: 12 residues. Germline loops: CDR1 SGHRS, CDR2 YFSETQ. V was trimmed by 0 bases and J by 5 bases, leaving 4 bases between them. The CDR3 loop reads CASSLALDTQYF. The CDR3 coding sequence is TGCGCCAGCAGCTTGGCCTTAGATACGCAGTATTTT.

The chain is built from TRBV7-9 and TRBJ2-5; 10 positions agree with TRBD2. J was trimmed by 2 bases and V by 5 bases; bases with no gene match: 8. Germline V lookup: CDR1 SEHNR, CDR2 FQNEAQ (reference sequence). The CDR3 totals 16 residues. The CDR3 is CASSTGLAAYQETQYF. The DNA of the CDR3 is TGTGCCAGCAGCACAGGACTAGCGGCCTATCAAGAGACCCAGTACTTC.

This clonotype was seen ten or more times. Here the CDR3 DNA reads TGTGCCAGCAGCCAAGGACGACAGGGGGTTGGAACTGAAGCTTTCTTT. This codes for CASSQGRQGVGTEAFF. The chain is built from TRBV4-2 and TRBJ1-1, with 9 bases that match TRBD1. V shed 1 base and J 5 bases; nucleotides not matched to a gene: 8. The germline CDR1 and CDR2 sequences are LGHNA and YNFKEQ. The CDR3 has 16 amino acids.

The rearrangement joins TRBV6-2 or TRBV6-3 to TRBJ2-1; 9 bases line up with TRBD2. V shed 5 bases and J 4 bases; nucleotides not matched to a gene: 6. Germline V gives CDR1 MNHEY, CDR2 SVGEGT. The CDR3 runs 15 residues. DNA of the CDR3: TGTGCCAGCAGTAAACTAGCGGGCCTATACAATGAGCAGTTCTTC. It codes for CASSKLAGLYNEQFF.

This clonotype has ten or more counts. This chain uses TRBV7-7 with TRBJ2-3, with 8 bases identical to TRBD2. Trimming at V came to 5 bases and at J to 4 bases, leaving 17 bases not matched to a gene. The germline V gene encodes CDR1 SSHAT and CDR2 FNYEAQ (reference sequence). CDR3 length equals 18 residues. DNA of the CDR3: TGTGCCAGCAGCCCGACCTGGGCTAGCGGGCAACTCGCAGATACGCAGTATTTT. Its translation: CASSPTWASGQLADTQYF.

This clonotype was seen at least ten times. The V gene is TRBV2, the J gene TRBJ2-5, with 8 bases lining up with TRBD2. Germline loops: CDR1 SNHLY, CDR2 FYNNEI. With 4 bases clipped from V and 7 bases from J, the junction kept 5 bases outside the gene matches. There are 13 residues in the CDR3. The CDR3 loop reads CASSGLAGGTQYF. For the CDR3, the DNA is TGTGCCAGCAGTGGGCTAGCGGGCGGGACCCAGTACTTC.

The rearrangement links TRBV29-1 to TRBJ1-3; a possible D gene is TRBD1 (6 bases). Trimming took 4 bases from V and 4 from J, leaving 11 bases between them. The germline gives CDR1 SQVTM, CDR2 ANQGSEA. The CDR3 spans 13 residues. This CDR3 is CSVAGGYGNTIYF. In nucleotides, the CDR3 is TGCAGCGTTGCTGGGGGCTACGGAAACACCATATATTTT.

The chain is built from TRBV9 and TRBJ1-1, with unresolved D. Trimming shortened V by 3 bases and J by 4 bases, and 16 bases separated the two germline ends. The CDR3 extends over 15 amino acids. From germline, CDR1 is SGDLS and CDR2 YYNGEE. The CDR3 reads CASSAGDGRPTEAFF. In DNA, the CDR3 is TGTGCCAGCAGCGCCGGTGATGGCCGGCCCACTGAAGCTTTCTTT.

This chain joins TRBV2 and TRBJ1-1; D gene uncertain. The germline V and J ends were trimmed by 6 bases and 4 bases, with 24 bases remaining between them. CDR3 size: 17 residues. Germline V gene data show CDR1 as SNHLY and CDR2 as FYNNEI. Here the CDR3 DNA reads TGTGCCAGCAGGGCGGCCAAGGGTTTACTAGGTGTCACTGAAGCTTTCTTT. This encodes CASRAAKGLLGVTEAFF.

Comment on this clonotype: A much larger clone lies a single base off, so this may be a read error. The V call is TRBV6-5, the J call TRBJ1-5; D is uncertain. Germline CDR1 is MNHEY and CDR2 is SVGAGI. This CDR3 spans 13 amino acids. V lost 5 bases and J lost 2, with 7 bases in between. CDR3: CASSLVRNQPQHF. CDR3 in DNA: TGTGCCAGCAGTCTGGTCCGCAATCAGCCCCAGCATTTT.

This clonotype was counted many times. CDR3: CASSVQGAYGYTF. The CDR3 DNA reads TGTGCCAGCAGCGTACAGGGGGCCTATGGCTACACCTTC. The chain joins TRBV25-1 to TRBJ1-2, with 9 bases identical to TRBD1. This CDR3 region has 13 residues. Germline V gives CDR1 MGHDK, CDR2 SYGVNS. After removal of 6 bases from V and 4 bases from J, the junction contained 3 bases not matched to a gene.

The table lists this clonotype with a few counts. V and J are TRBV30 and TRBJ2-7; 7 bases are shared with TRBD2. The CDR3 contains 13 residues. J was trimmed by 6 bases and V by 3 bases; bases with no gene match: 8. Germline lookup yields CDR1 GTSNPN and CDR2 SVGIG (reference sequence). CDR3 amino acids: CAWRQVGEGEQYF. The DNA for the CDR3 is TGTGCCTGGAGGCAGGTTGGGGAGGGCGAGCAGTACTTC.

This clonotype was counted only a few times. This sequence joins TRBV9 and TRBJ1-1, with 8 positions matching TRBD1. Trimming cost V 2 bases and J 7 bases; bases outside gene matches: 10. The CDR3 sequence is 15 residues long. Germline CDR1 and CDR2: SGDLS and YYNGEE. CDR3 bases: TGTGCCAGCAGCGTTTCGGCAGGGGGCAAGGGTGAAGCTTTCTTT. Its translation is CASSVSAGGKGEAFF.